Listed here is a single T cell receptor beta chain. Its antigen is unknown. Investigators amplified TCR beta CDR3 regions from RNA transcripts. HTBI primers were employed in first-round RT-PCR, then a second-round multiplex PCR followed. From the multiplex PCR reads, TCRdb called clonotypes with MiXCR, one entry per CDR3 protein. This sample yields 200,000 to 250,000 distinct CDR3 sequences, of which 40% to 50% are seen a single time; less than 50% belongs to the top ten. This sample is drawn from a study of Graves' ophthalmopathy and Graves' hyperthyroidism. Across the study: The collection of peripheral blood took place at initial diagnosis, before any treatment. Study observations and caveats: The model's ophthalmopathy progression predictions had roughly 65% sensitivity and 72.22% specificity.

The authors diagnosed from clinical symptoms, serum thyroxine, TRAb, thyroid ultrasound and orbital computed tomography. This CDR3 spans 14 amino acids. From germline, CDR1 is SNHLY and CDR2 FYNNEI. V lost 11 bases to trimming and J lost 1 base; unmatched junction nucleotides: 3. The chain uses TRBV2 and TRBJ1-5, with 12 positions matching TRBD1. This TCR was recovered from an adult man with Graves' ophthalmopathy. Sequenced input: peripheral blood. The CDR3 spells CASGQGASNQPQHF. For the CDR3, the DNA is TGTGCCTCGGGACAGGGGGCGAGCAATCAGCCCCAGCATTTT.